These T cell receptor beta chains were read from a single sample in a study of cytomegalovirus exposure and HLA in healthy donors. Profiling relied on immunoSEQ multiplex PCR, and the TCRdb table lists in-frame clones only, not all of them. The table records about 100,000 clones, 60% to 70% of them present only once. The specimen sequenced was PBMCs. These receptors were obtained from a man aged 25-40 years in good health and CMV-seropositive. Both conserved end residues are part of each CDR3. D genes are given only for firm matches. The listing skips clone size in some rows; elsewhere it reads once, few, many or a size class.

CDR3 DNA: TGTGCCAGCGGCGAAGCGGGGGGGGCCTCCTACGAGCAGTACTTC
CDR3 protein: CASGEAGGASYEQYF
V gene: TRBV7-2
D gene: TRBD2
clone size: NA
J gene: TRBJ2-7
CDR3 length: 15

CDR3 DNA: TGTGCCAGCTCACCACCGTCAGGGGGTCACACTGAAGCTTTCTTT
CDR3 protein: CASSPPSGGHTEAFF
V gene: TRBV18
D gene: TRBD1
clone size: once
J gene: TRBJ1-1
CDR3 length: 15

CDR3 DNA: TGTGCCAGCAGCAGCGGGCGGAGGGGCGGCACCGGGGAGCTGTTTTTT
CDR3 protein: CASSSGRRGGTGELFF
V gene: TRBV5-6
D gene: NA
clone size: NA
J gene: TRBJ2-2
CDR3 length: 16

CDR3 DNA: TGTGCCAGCAGCGCCGCGGGACAGGGAAGCGAAAAACTGTTTTTT
CDR3 protein: CASSAAGQGSEKLFF
V gene: TRBV27
D gene: TRBD1
clone size: few
J gene: TRBJ1-4
CDR3 length: 15

CDR3 DNA: TGTGCCACGACCAGGACTAGCGGGGACGGCACCGGGGAGCTGTTTTTT
CDR3 protein: CATTRTSGDGTGELFF
V gene: TRBV10-3
D gene: TRBD2
clone size: NA
J gene: TRBJ2-2
CDR3 length: 16

CDR3 DNA: TGTGCCAGCAGTAAGGACAGGGGTTCTGGCGAGCAGTACTTC
CDR3 protein: CASSKDRGSGEQYF
V gene: TRBV2
D gene: TRBD1
clone size: few
J gene: TRBJ2-7
CDR3 length: 14

CDR3 DNA: TGTGCCAGCCGTCGGGACAGCAATTATGGCTACACCTTC
CDR3 protein: CASRRDSNYGYTF
V gene: TRBV2
D gene: TRBD1
clone size: NA
J gene: TRBJ1-2
CDR3 length: 13

CDR3 DNA: TGTGCCAGCAGTCCCGAACGACAGGGAGCAGAAGTCTACACCTTC
CDR3 protein: CASSPERQGAEVYTF
V gene: TRBV2
D gene: TRBD1
clone size: NA
J gene: TRBJ1-2
CDR3 length: 15

CDR3 DNA: TGTGCCAGCAGCCGGACAGGGGACCCTTTGGGCTACACCTTC
CDR3 protein: CASSRTGDPLGYTF
V gene: TRBV6-5
D gene: TRBD1
clone size: NA
J gene: TRBJ1-2
CDR3 length: 14

CDR3 DNA: TGTGCCAGCAGCTTTGGGGGACAGGCCGAAGAGACCCAGTACTTC
CDR3 protein: CASSFGGQAEETQYF
V gene: TRBV11-3
D gene: TRBD1
clone size: NA
J gene: TRBJ2-5
CDR3 length: 15

CDR3 DNA: TGTGCCAGCAGCGTAGATGGACGGGGAGGAGATACGCAGTATTTT
CDR3 protein: CASSVDGRGGDTQYF
V gene: TRBV9
D gene: NA
clone size: NA
J gene: TRBJ2-3
CDR3 length: 15

CDR3 DNA: TGTGCCTGGAGTGCTAGGGGTGATCAGCCCCAGCATTTT
CDR3 protein: CAWSARGDQPQHF
V gene: TRBV30
D gene: NA
clone size: NA
J gene: TRBJ1-5
CDR3 length: 13

CDR3 DNA: TGTGCCAGCAGCCCCAGGACAGGGCTTGGTGAAAAACTGTTTTTT
CDR3 protein: CASSPRTGLGEKLFF
V gene: TRBV7-9
D gene: TRBD1
clone size: NA
J gene: TRBJ1-4
CDR3 length: 15